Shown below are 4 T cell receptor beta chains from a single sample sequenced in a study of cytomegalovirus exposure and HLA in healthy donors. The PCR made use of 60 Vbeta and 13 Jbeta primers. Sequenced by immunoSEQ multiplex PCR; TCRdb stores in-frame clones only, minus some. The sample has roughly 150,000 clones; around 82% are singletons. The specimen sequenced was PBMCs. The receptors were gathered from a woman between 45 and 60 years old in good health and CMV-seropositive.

CDR3 loop: CASSLRAAGQGMHGYTF. CDR3 coding DNA: TGTGCCAGCAGTTTAAGAGCGGCGGGACAGGGGATGCATGGCTACACCTTC. V is TRBV27 and J is TRBJ1-2; 10 nucleotides match TRBD1. The V and J ends lost 2 bases and 6 bases, in that order; junction bases with no gene match: 12. In germline, CDR1 is MNHEY, CDR2 SMNVEV (reference sequence). The CDR3 extends over 17 amino acids.

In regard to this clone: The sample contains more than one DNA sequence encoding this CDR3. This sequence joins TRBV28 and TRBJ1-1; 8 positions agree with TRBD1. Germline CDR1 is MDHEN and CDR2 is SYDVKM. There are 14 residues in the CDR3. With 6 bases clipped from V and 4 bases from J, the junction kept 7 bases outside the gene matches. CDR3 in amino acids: CASSLQGAGTEAFF. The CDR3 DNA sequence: TGTGCCAGCAGCCTGCAGGGGGCGGGCACTGAAGCTTTCTTT.

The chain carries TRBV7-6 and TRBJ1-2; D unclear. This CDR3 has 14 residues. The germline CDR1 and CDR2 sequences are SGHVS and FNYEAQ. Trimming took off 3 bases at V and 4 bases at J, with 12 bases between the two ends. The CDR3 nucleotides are TGTGCCAGCAGCTTGTGGGAGCGGTTCTATGGCTACACCTTC. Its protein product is CASSLWERFYGYTF.

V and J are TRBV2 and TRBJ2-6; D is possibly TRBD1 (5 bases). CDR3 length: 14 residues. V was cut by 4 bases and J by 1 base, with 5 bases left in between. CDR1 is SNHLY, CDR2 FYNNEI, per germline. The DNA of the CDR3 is TGTGCCAGCAGTGGACAGTCTGGGGCCAACGTCCTGACTTTC. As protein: CASSGQSGANVLTF.